These 26 T cell receptor beta chains were sequenced from one sample in a study of blood T cells in healthy people across ages. A second PCR, run for about 6 to 12 cycles, used a sample-barcoded 5' primer plus a J-beta primer mix. TCRdb analysed the 5' RACE reads with MiXCR anew, one entry per CDR3 protein. The sample holds approximately 850,000 distinct CDR3 sequences, about three fifths seen once. Sequenced input: blood. Receptor source: a man younger than 40 in good health.

This clonotype came up a few times. V usage is TRBV6-5 and J usage is TRBJ2-3, with D possibly matching TRBD1 (6 bases). Germline CDR1 reads MNHEY; CDR2 reads SVGAGI. The CDR3 contains 12 residues. Trimming stripped 6 bases from V and 4 bases from J, with 8 bases between. The CDR3 sequence: CASSTGSDTQYF. CDR3 nucleotide sequence: TGTGCCAGCAGCACAGGGTCAGATACGCAGTATTTT.

The chain employs TRBV9 and TRBJ1-5; unclear D gene. V lost 3 bases and J 0 bases, leaving 7 bases between the germline ends. The CDR3 consists of 14 residues. Germline V gene data show CDR1 as SGDLS and CDR2 as YYNGEE. In DNA form, the CDR3 reads TGTGCCAGCAGCGCGGGAGTTAGCAATCAGCCCCAGCATTTT. This gives the protein CASSAGVSNQPQHF.

Comment on this clonotype: One base away lies a much larger clone, so this may be a sequencing read error. The V gene is TRBV7-9, the J gene TRBJ1-6; TRBD1 matches at 9 bases. CDR1 is SEHNR and CDR2 is FQNEAQ in the germline V gene (reference sequence). The CDR3 sequence is 17 residues long. J gave up 9 bases and V 6 bases, and 15 bases lay outside the gene matches. Here the CDR3 reads CASSFADGTGSRSPLHF. CDR3 sequence (DNA): TGTGCCAGCAGTTTCGCTGACGGGACAGGGAGTCGTTCACCCCTCCACTTT. Complete variable domain (other parts from reference TRBV7-9 and TRBJ1-6): DTGVSQNPRHKITKRGQNVTFRCDPISEHNRLYWYRQTLGQGPEFLTYFQNEAQLEKSRLLSDRFSAERPKGSFSTLEIQRTEQGDSAMYLCASSFADGTGSRSPLHFGNGTRLTVT.

This chain uses TRBV3-1 with TRBJ2-1; D uncertain. This CDR3 is built from 14 residues. Germline V CDR1 and CDR2: LGHDT, YNNKEL (reference sequence). The V and J ends lost 2 bases and 8 bases respectively, with 13 bases between them. The CDR3 bases are TGTGCCAGCAGCCAAAAGGACCGGCCCGATGAGCAGTTCTTC. Translated, it gives CASSQKDRPDEQFF.

This clonotype has just a few counts. J is TRBJ1-2 and V is TRBV20-1; 9 nucleotides align to TRBD1. The V gene's germline CDR1 is DFQATT and CDR2 SNEGSKA (reference sequence). The CDR3 consists of 15 residues. Unmatched junction bases numbered 6, after V lost 0 bases and J lost 4 bases. The CDR3 DNA reads TGCAGTGCTAGAGAGTGGACAGGGGCCGCCTATGGCTACACCTTC. Protein product: CSAREWTGAAYGYTF.

The chain joins TRBV4-1 to TRBJ2-1; D gene ambiguous. Germline V gene sequence: CDR1 MGHRA, CDR2 YSYEKL. The CDR3 spans 11 residues. V was cut by 2 bases and J by 9 bases, with 5 bases left in between. This CDR3 is CASSQLGEQFF. In DNA, the CDR3 is TGCGCCAGCAGCCAATTGGGTGAGCAGTTCTTC.

This chain joins TRBV10-3 and TRBJ2-7; D tentatively fits TRBD1 or TRBD2 (5 bases each). There are 12 residues in the CDR3. Trimming cost V 8 bases and J 3 bases, with 11 bases left between them. Germline values: CDR1 ENHRY, CDR2 SYGVKD. CDR3 bases: TGTGCCATCGAGGGGCCAGGCTACGAGCAGTACTTC. This encodes CAIEGPGYEQYF.

V gene TRBV5-5 combines with J gene TRBJ2-2; D may correspond to TRBD1 or TRBD2 (5 bases each). Trimming stripped 5 bases from V and 4 bases from J, with 18 bases between. Germline V gene data show CDR1 as SGHKS and CDR2 as YYEKEE (reference sequence). The CDR3 length is 16 residues. The chain's CDR3 is CASSVGVDYFTGELFF. CDR3 in DNA: TGTGCCAGCAGTGTGGGGGTCGACTACTTCACCGGGGAGCTGTTTTTT.

The chain links TRBV29-1 to TRBJ2-2; no firm D call. CDR3 length: 12 residues. The V and J ends lost 6 bases and 1 base respectively, with 6 bases between them. CDR1 is SQVTM and CDR2 is ANQGSEA in the germline V gene. CDR3 amino acids: CSVRENTGELFF. The CDR3 coding sequence is TGCAGCGTCCGCGAGAACACCGGGGAGCTGTTTTTT.

The rearrangement links TRBV9 to TRBJ2-1, with 8 bases identical to TRBD2. Germline V gene lookup returns CDR1 SGDLS and CDR2 YYNGEE. After removal of 2 bases from V and 8 bases from J, the junction contained 9 bases not matched to a gene. CDR3 length: 15 residues. The CDR3: CASSVGAGGGYEQFF. CDR3 nucleotide sequence: TGTGCCAGCAGCGTGGGGGCGGGGGGCGGTTATGAGCAGTTCTTC.

The chain employs TRBV5-1 and TRBJ2-5; D call uncertain. The CDR3 extends over 15 amino acids. Trimming left V 1 base short and J 5 bases short, with 15 bases between. Germline CDR1 is SGHRS and CDR2 is YFSETQ. The CDR3 coding sequence is TGCGCCAGCAGCTTGCGAGCGCCAACCCAGGAGACCCAGTACTTC. Encoded protein: CASSLRAPTQETQYF.

The chain employs TRBV6-5 and TRBJ2-3; D is uncertain. Germline values: CDR1 MNHEY, CDR2 SVGAGI. The CDR3 totals 14 residues. Trimming pared 5 bases from V and 2 bases from J, leaving 11 bases between. The CDR3 DNA follows: TGTGCCAGCAGTCAACAATACCTCACAGATACGCAGTATTTT. As protein: CASSQQYLTDTQYF.

The CDR3 DNA reads TGTGCCATCAGTGAGTCGCCAACGGGAGAAGAGACCCAGTACTTC. It encodes CAISESPTGEETQYF. The chain combines TRBV10-3 with TRBJ2-5; D perhaps matches TRBD2 (6 bases). The V gene lost 0 bases and the J gene lost 3 bases, with 11 bases spanning the gap. Germline V gene data show CDR1 as ENHRY and CDR2 as SYGVKD. The CDR3 runs to 15 residues.

The CDR3 loop reads CASSLGPLQYEQFF. CDR3 DNA: TGTGCCAGCAGCTTAGGCCCTCTACAGTATGAGCAGTTCTTC. The chain uses TRBV7-2 and TRBJ2-1; D is unclear. V shed 1 base and J shed 8 bases, with 12 bases lying between them. The CDR3 runs to 14 residues. The germline gives CDR1 SGHTA, CDR2 FQGNSA.

The chain couples TRBV12-3 or TRBV12-4 to TRBJ2-1; 8 bases are shared with TRBD1. With V trimmed by 5 bases and J by 6 bases, 12 bases remained unmatched. CDR3 size: 16 residues. CDR3 residues: CASSIGSGTGLNEQFF. CDR3 DNA: TGTGCCAGCAGTATTGGGTCCGGGACAGGACTCAATGAGCAGTTCTTC.

The chain links TRBV7-2 to TRBJ2-1, with D tentatively TRBD2 (7 bases). Germline V gene data show CDR1 as SGHTA and CDR2 as FQGNSA. V was pared by 8 bases and J by 0 bases, with 14 bases between. There are 15 residues in the CDR3. CDR3 sequence (DNA): TGTGCCAGCCGTAAGGGGGGGATCTCCTACAATGAGCAGTTCTTC. It specifies CASRKGGISYNEQFF.

This clonotype came up a few times. The chain has TRBV7-2 and TRBJ2-1; possible D gene TRBD1, 6 bases. Per germline, CDR1 SGHTA and CDR2 FQGNSA. The germline V and J ends were trimmed by 3 bases and 0 bases, with 15 bases remaining between them. This CDR3 has 17 residues. The CDR3 is CASSLRRQASSYNEQFF. In nucleotides, the CDR3 is TGTGCCAGCAGCTTGCGACGACAGGCGAGCTCCTACAATGAGCAGTTCTTC. The whole variable domain, remainder taken from reference TRBV7-2 and TRBJ2-1, is GAGVSQSPSNKVTEKGKDVELRCDPISGHTALYWYRQSLGQGLEFLIYFQGNSAPDKSGLPSDRFSAERTGGSVSTLTIQRTQQEDSAVYLCASSLRRQASSYNEQFFGPGTRLTVL.

The chain employs TRBV15 and TRBJ2-7; no clear D gene. Germline V lookup: CDR1 LNHNV, CDR2 YYDKDF (reference sequence). The V gene lost 0 bases and the J gene lost 1 base, with 4 bases spanning the gap. This CDR3 has 13 residues. The CDR3: CATSREKSYEQYF. CDR3 nucleotides: TGTGCCACCAGCAGAGAGAAATCCTACGAGCAGTACTTC.

The sample holds a few counts of this clonotype. The chain combines TRBV12-3 or TRBV12-4 with TRBJ2-7; 9 positions match TRBD1. The length of the CDR3 is 15 residues. The junction had 11 bases not matched to a gene; V was cut back by 4 bases and J by 7 bases. The CDR3, as DNA: TGTGCCAGCAGTTACTTAGGACAGGGGCTTGGAGAGCAGTACTTC. Protein: CASSYLGQGLGEQYF.

To note about this clonotype: One junction end does not reproduce the germline sequence, and a read error may be involved. The chain uses TRBV4-2 and TRBJ2-1; no clear D gene. Germline-derived CDR1 and CDR2 are LGHNA and YNFKEQ. The CDR3 length is 17 residues. CDR3 loop: CAGSPSRTLYSYNEQFF. The CDR3 bases are TGTGCCGGCAGCCCTTCCAGGACCTTATATTCCTACAATGAGCAGTTCTTC.

V usage is TRBV20-1 and J usage is TRBJ2-7; 9 nucleotides line up with TRBD2. Trimming took 3 bases from V and 3 from J; bases not matched to a gene: 12. CDR3 length equals 16 residues. Germline V CDR1 and CDR2: DFQATT, SNEGSKA (reference sequence). In DNA form, the CDR3 reads TGCAGTGCTAGTGGGGCTAGCGGGGACCATATCTACGAGCAGTACTTC. Protein: CSASGASGDHIYEQYF.

The rearrangement joins TRBV9 to TRBJ2-7; unclear D gene. V was trimmed by 0 bases and J by 1 base, leaving 11 bases between them. The CDR3 is made up of 15 amino acids. Germline V CDR1 and CDR2: SGDLS, YYNGEE. This chain's CDR3 is CASSVGGLGSYEQYF. For the CDR3, the DNA is TGTGCCAGCAGCGTAGGTGGGCTCGGGTCCTACGAGCAGTACTTC.

The chain joins TRBV6-2 or TRBV6-3 to TRBJ1-5, with D possibly being TRBD1 (6 bases). CDR1 is MNHEY, CDR2 SVGEGT, per germline. The CDR3 spans 16 residues. V dropped 2 bases and J dropped 2 bases, with 13 bases sitting between them. The CDR3 nucleotides are TGTGCCAGCAGTTACCCAGCCTCAGGGGGCAATCAGCCCCAGCATTTT. As protein: CASSYPASGGNQPQHF.

The J gene is TRBJ2-7, the V gene TRBV27; the match to TRBD1 covers 9 bases. The CDR3 is 13 residues long. The V segment lost 6 bases and the J segment 7 bases; nucleotides outside the gene matches: 7. Germline V gives CDR1 MNHEY, CDR2 SMNVEV (reference sequence). CDR3 nucleotides: TGTGCCAGCAGCGGGACAGGGAGGTTAGAGCAGTACTTC. Encoded protein: CASSGTGRLEQYF.

The V and J genes are TRBV20-1 and TRBJ2-5; 11 nucleotides align to TRBD2. V dropped 8 bases and J dropped 6; count of bases not matched to a gene: 11. Germline CDR1 is DFQATT and CDR2 is SNEGSKA (reference sequence). The CDR3 covers 14 residues. The CDR3 spells CSSLAGEGQKTQYF. DNA of the CDR3: TGCAGTTCACTAGCGGGAGAGGGGCAAAAGACCCAGTACTTC.

The chain has TRBV30 and TRBJ2-1; D is uncertain. V shed 0 bases and J shed 8 bases, with 5 bases lying between them. The CDR3 length is 11 residues. CDR1 is GTSNPN and CDR2 is SVGIG in the germline V gene (reference sequence). CDR3 sequence reads: CAWSVTHEQFF. The CDR3 DNA sequence: TGTGCCTGGAGTGTAACACATGAGCAGTTCTTC.